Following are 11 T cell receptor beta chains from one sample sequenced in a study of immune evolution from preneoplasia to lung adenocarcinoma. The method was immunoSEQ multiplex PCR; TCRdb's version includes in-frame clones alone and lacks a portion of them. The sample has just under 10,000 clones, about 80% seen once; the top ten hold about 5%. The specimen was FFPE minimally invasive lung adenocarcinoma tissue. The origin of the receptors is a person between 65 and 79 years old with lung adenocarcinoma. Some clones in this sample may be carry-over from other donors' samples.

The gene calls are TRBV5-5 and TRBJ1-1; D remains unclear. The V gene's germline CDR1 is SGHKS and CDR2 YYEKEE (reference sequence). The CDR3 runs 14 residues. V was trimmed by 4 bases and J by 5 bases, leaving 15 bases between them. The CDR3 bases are TGTGCCAGCAGCACGGTTGGGCGCTCTACTGAAGCTTTCTTT. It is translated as CASSTVGRSTEAFF.

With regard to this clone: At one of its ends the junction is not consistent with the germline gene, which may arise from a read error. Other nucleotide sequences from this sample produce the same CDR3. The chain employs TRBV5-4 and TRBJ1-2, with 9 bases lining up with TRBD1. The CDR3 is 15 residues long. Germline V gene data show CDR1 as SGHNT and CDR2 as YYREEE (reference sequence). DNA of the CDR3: TGTGCCAGCAGCTTTTGGGACAGGGATCGCTATGGCTACACCTTT. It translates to CASSFWDRDRYGYTF.

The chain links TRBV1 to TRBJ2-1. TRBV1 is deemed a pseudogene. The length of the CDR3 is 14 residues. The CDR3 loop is CTRAIWVGFANEFF. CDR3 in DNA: TGCACCAGAGCCATCTGGGTAGGATTCGCCAACGAGTTCTTC.

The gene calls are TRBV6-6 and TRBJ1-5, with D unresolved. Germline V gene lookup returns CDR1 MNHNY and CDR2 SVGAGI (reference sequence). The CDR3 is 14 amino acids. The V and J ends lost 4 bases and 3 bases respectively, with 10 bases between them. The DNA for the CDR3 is TGTGCCAGCAGTTTAGACACTGCCAATCAGCCCCAGCATTTT. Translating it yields CASSLDTANQPQHF.

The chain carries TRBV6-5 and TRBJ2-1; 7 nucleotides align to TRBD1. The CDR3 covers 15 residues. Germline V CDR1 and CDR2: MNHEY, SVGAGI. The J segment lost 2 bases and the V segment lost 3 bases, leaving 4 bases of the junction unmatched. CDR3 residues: CASSYRTGPYNEQFF. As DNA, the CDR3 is TGTGCCAGCAGTTATCGGACAGGCCCCTACAATGAGCAGTTCTTC.

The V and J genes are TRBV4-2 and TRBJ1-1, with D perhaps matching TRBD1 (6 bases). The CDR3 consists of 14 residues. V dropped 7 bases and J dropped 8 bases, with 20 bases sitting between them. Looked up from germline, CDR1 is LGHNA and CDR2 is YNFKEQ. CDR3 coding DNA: TGTGCCAGCACACCTCTAACTACAGGGCTGGAAGCTTTCTTT. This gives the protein CASTPLTTGLEAFF.

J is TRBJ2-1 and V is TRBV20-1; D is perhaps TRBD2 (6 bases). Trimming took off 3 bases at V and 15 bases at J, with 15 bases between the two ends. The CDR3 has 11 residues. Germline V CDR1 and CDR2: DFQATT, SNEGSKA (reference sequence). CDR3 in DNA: TGCAGTGCTAGCCCCGGGAGCCCCAGGTTCTTC. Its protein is CSASPGSPRFF.

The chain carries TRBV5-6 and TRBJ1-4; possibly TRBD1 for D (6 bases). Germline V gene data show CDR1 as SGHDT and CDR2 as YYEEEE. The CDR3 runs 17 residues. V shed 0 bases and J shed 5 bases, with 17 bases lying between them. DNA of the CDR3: TGTGCCAGCAGCTTGGCCGTGGACAGAAGGCTAAATGAAAAACTGTTTTTT. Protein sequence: CASSLAVDRRLNEKLFF. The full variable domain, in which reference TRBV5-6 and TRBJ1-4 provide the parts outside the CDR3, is DAGVTQSPTHLIKTRGQQVTLRCSPKSGHDTVSWYQQALGQGPQFIFQYYEEEERQRGNFPDRFSGHQFPNYSSELNVNALLLGDSALYLCASSLAVDRRLNEKLFFGSGTQLSVL.

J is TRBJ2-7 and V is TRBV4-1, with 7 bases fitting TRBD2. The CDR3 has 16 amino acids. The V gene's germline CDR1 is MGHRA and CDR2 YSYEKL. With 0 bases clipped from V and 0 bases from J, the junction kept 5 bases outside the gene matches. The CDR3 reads CASSQDAGGNSYEQYF. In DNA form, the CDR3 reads TGCGCCAGCAGCCAAGATGCCGGGGGGAACTCCTACGAGCAGTACTTC.

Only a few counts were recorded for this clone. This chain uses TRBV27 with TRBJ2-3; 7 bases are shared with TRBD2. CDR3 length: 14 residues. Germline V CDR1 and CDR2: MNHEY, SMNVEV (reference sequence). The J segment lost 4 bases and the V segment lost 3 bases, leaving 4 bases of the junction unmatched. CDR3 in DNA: TGTGCCAGCAGTTTGCGGGAGCCCGCAGATACGCAGTATTTT. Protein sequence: CASSLREPADTQYF.

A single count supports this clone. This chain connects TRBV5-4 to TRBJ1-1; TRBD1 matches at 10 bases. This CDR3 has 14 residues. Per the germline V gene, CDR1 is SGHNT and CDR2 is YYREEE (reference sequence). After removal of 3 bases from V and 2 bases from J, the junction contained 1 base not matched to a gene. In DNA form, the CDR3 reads TGTGCCAGCAGCTGGGACAGGGGTAACACTGAAGCTTTCTTT. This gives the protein CASSWDRGNTEAFF.